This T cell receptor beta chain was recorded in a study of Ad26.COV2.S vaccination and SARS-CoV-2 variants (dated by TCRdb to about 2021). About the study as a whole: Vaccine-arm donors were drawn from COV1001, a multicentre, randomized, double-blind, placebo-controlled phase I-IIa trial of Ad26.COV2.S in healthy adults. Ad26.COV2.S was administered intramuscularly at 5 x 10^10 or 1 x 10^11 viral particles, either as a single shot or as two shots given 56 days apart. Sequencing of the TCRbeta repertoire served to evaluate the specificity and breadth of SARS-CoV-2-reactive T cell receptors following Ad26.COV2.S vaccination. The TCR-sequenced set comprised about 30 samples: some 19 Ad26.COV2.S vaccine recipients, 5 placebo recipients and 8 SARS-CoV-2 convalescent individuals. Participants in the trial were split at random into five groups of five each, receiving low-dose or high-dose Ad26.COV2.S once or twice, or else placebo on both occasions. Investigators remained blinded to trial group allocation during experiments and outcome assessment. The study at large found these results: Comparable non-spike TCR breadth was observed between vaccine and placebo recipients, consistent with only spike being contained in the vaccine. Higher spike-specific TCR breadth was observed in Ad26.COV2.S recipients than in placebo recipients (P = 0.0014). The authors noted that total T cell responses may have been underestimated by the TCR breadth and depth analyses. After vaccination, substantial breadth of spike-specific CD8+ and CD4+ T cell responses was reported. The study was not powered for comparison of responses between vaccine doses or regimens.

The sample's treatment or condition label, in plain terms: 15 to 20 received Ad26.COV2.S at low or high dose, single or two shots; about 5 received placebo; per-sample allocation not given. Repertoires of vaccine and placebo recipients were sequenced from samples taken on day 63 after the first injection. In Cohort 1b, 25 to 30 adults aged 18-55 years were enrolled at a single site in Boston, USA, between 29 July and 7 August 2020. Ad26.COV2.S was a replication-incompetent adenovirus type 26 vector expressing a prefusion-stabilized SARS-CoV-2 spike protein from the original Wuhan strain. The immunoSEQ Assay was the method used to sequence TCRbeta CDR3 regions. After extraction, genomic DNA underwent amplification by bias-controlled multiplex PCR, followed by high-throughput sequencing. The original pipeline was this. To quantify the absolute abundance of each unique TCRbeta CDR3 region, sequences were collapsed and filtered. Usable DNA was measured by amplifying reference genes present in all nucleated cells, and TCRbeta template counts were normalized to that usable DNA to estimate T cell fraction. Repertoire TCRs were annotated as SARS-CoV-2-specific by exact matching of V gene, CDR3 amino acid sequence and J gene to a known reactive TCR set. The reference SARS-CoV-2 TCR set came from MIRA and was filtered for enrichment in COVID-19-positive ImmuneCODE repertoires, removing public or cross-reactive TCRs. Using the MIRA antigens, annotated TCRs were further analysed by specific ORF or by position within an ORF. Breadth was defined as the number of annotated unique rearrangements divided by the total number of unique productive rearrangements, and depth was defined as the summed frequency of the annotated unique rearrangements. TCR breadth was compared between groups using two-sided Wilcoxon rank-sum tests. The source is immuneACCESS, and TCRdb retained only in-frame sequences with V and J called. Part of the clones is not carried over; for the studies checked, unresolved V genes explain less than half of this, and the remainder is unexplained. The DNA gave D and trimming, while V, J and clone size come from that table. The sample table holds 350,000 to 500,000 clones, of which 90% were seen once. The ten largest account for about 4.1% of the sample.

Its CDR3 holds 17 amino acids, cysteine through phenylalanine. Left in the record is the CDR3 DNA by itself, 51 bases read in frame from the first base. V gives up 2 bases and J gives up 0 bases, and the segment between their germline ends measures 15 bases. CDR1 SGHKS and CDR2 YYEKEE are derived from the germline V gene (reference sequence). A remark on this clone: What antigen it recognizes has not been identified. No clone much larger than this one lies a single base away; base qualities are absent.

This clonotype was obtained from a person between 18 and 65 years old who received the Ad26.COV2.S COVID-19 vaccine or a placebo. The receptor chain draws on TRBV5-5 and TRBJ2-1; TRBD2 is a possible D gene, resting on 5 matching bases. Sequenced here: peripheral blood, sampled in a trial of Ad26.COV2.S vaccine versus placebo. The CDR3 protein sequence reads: CASSFFALGSSYNEQFF. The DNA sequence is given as TGTGCCAGCAGCTTTTTCGCGTTGGGGAGCTCCTACAATGAGCAGTTCTTC.